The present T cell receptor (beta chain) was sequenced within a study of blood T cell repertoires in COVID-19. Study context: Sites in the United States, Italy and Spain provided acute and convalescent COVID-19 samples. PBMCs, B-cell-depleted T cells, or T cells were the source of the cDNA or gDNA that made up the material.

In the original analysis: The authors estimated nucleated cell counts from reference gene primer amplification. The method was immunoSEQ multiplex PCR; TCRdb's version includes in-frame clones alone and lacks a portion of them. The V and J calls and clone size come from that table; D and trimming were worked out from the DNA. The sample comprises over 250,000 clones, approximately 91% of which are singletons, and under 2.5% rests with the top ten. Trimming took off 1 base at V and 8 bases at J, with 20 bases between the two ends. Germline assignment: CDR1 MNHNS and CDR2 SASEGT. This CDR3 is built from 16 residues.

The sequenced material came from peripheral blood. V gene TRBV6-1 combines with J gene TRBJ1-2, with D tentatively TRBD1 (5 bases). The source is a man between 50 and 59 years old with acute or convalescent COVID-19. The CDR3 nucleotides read TGTGCCAGCAGTGAAGACAGGACACTCGCCCTTGGGGGCTACACCTTC. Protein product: CASSEDRTLALGGYTF.